What follows are 2 T cell receptor beta chains derived from one specimen sequenced in a study of T cell responses to AZD1222 COVID-19 vaccine (dated by TCRdb to 2020 to 2023). Libraries were prepared through the immunoSEQ multiplex PCR assay. Here the immuneACCESS table is served through TCRdb, limited to in-frame sequences with V and J called. Missing clones are a known gap in these copies; in checked studies unresolved V genes cover under half, and the rest lacks a known reason. The sample yields about 110,000 clones; approximately 87% were counted once. The ten largest clones take up 5% to 6% of the sample. The sample's time point label, in plain terms: baseline before first vaccination. Material: peripheral blood, obtained on day 0 of AZD1222 vaccination. The receptors were sampled from an adult in good health.

This chain connects TRBV7-3 to TRBJ2-1; D call uncertain. Germline values: CDR1 SGHTA, CDR2 FQGTGA. V lost 3 bases to trimming and J lost 7 bases, with 7 bases between them. The length of the CDR3 is 12 residues. CDR3 DNA: TGTGCCAGCAGCTTCGTCGAGAATGAGCAGTTCTTC. As protein: CASSFVENEQFF.

This clone was found once. The V call is TRBV27, the J call TRBJ1-2, with a tentative D call TRBD1 (6 bases). Germline CDR1 MNHEY, CDR2 SMNVEV (reference sequence). Trimming pared 6 bases from V and 3 bases from J, leaving 17 bases between. This CDR3 contains 15 residues. CDR3 protein: CASSNRVGIYYGYTF. The CDR3 bases are TGTGCCAGCAGCAACAGGGTTGGGATTTACTATGGCTACACCTTC.